This TCR beta chain was identified in a study of OX40 agonist ivuxolimab in advanced cancers. Study-wide context: An agonistic anti-OX40 (CD134) antibody, ivuxolimab, was used to treat the patients.

Study-wide findings and caveats: Antigen specificity of clonally expanded peripheral T cells was not established. There was clonal expansion of CD4+ and CD8+ blood T cells by week 6 at 0.1 to 3.0 mg/kg.

Concerning this clone itself: Its antigen is still unknown.

CDR3 length equals 13 residues. V shed 0 bases and J shed 2 bases, with 5 bases lying between them. The germline CDR1 and CDR2 sequences are LNHDA and SQIVND (reference sequence). Clones were sequenced by immunoSEQ multiplex PCR, and TCRdb holds only the in-frame ones, with some missing. Of about 49,000 clones detected, about 81% appear once; the ten largest clones hold 1.6%. The receptor was isolated from an adult with an advanced solid tumor such as melanoma, head and neck, liver or kidney cancer. This chain joins TRBV19 and TRBJ2-7; D ambiguous. Sequenced material: CD4+ or CD8+ T cells sorted from blood, taken in a trial of the OX40 agonist ivuxolimab. CDR3: CASSIDPTYEQYF. DNA of the CDR3: TGTGCCAGTAGTATAGACCCAACCTACGAGCAGTACTTC.